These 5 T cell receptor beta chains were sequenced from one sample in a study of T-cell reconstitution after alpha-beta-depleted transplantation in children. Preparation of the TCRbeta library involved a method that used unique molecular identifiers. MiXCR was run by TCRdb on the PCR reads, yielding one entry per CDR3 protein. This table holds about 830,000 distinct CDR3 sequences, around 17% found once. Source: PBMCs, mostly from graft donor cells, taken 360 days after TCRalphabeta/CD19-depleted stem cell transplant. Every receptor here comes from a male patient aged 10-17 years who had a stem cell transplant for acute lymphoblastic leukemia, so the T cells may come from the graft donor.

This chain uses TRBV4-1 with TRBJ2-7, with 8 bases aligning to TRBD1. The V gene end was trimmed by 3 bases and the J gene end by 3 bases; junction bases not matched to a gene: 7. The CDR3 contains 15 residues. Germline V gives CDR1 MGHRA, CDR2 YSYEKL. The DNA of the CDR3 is TGCGCCAGCAGCCACGCGGGACAGGAGGGCTACGAGCAGTACTTC. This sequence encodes CASSHAGQEGYEQYF.

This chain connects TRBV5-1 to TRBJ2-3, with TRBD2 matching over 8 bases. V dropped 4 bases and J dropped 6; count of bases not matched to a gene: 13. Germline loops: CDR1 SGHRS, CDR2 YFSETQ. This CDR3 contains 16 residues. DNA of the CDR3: TGCGCCAGCAGCCCCCCGGGGGGGCGCATCGTGGATACGCAGTATTTT. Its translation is CASSPPGGRIVDTQYF.

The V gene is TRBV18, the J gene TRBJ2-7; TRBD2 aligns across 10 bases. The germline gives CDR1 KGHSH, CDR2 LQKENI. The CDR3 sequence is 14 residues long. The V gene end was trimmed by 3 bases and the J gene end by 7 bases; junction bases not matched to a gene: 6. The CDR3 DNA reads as TGTGCCAGCTCACCCGGACTAGCGGTAGGGGAGCAGTACTTC. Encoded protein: CASSPGLAVGEQYF.

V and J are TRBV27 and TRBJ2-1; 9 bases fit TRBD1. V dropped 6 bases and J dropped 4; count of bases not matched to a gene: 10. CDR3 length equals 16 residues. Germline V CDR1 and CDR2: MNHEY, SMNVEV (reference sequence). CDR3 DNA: TGTGCCAGCAGCCTAGGGCCGGGACAGGGTTACAATGAGCAGTTCTTC. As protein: CASSLGPGQGYNEQFF.

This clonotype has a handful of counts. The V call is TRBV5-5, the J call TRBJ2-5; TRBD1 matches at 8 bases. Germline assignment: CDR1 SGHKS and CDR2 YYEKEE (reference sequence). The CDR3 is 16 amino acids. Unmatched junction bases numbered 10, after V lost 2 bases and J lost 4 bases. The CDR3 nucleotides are TGTGCCAGCAGCTTTGGGACAGGCGGATGGGGAGAGACCCAGTACTTC. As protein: CASSFGTGGWGETQYF.